One T cell receptor (beta chain) is described in this entry. The table came from immunoSEQ multiplex PCR; TCRdb's copy has only in-frame clones and leaves some out. The sample has 75,000 to 100,000 clones, approximately 94% seen once; the top ten hold less than 0.3%. The record originates from a study of technical replicates of blood from a few donors. Germline CDR1 reads ENHRY; CDR2 reads SYGVKD. The CDR3 runs 11 residues. Sample: T cells isolated from PBMCs. The chain uses TRBV10-3 and TRBJ2-7, with TRBD1 matching over 10 bases. This sequence was found in a human donor in good health. The CDR3 bases are TGTGACCGGGACAGGGGCAACGAGCAGTACTTC. Protein: CDRDRGNEQYF.